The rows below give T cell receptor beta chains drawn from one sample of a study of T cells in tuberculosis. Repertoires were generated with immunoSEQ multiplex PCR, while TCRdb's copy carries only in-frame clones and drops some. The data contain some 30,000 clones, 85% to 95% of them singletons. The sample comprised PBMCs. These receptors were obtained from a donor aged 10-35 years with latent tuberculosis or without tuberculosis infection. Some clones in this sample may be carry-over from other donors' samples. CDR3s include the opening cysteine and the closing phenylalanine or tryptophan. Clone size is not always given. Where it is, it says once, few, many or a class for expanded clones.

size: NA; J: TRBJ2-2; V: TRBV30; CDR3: CAGLSSGSPTGELFF
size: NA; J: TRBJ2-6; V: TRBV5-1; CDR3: CASSSTVTSTGVKTGANVLTF
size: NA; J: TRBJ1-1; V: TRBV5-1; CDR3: CASSPGSVNTEAFF
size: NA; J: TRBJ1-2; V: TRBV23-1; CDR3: CASSNQGFWGYTF
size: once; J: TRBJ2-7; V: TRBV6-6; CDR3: CASRNSGLSSYEQYF
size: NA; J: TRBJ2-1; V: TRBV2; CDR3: CASRSSGGSYNEQFF
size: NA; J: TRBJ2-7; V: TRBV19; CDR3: CASSIVDRSEQYF
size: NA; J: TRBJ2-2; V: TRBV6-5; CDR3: CASTAASNTGELFF
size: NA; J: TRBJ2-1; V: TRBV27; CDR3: CASSLSRRSVYNEQFF
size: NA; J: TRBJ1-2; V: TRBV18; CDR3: CASSPNPPGGDYGYTF
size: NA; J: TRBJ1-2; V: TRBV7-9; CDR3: CASSPGQGKYGYTF
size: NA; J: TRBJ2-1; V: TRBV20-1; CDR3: CSASPGNEQFF
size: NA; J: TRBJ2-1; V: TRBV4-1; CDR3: CASSQGMADNEQFF
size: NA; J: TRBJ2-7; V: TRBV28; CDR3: CASSLFAGGGNEQYF
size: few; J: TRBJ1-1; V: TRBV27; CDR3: CASSSDRGTEAFF
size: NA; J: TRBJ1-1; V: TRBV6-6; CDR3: CASSYSSRAEAFF
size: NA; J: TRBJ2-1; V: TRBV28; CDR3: CASSTAGGRNEQFF
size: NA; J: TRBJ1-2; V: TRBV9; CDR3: CASTPLWGDFSNYGYTF
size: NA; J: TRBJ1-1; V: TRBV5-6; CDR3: CASSPTGENEAFF
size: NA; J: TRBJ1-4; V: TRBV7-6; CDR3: CASSPWTGFFEKLFF
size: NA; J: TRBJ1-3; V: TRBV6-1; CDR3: CASSLRRDSENTIYF
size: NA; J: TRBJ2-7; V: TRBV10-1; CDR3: CASQPFEAGEQYF
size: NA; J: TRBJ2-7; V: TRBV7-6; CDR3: CASSDTGTYEQYF
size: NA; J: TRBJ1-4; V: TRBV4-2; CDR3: CASSRQGSTNEKLFF
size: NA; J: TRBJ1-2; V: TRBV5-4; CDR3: CASSEGGGYTF
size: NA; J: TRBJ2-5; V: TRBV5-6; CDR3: CASSTGQGWETQYF
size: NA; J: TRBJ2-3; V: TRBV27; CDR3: CASRFDRTSGPDTQYF
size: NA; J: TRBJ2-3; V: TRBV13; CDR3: CASSPETSGGADTQYF
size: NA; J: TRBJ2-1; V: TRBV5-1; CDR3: CASSVSNEQFF